What follows are 20 T cell receptor beta chains derived from one specimen sequenced in a study of response to subunit inactivated influenza vaccine. TCRdb processed the RT-PCR reads anew with MiXCR; each CDR3 protein has one entry. The data show 600,000 to 850,000 distinct CDR3 sequences, 14% seen once. The material sequenced was PBMCs from blood, taken roughly 15 days before vaccination. Receptor source: a man aged 50-59 years who received an inactivated influenza vaccine.

The rearrangement links TRBV19 to TRBJ2-2, with a tentative D call TRBD2 (5 bases). Germline-derived CDR1 and CDR2 are LNHDA and SQIVND (reference sequence). The CDR3 is 16 amino acids. Trimming stripped 5 bases from V and 5 bases from J, with 18 bases between. The CDR3, as DNA: TGTGCCAGTAGTTACGGGGTTGGGTACTATACCGGGGAGCTGTTTTTT. Its translation is CASSYGVGYYTGELFF.

This clonotype was counted at least ten times. This chain uses TRBV5-1 with TRBJ2-7; D may be TRBD2 (5 bases). There are 19 residues in the CDR3. Germline CDR1 is SGHRS and CDR2 is YFSETQ. V lost 0 bases to trimming and J lost 7 bases, with 29 bases between them. The CDR3 is CASSLAESLMGSDEGEQYF. In nucleotides, the CDR3 is TGCGCCAGCAGCTTGGCGGAGTCCCTTATGGGTTCCGACGAGGGAGAGCAGTACTTC.

There are a few counts of this clonotype. The V gene is TRBV12-3 or TRBV12-4, the J gene TRBJ1-1; TRBD1 is a possible D gene (6 bases). The CDR3 is 14 residues long. The V gene lost 6 bases and the J gene lost 5 bases, with 16 bases spanning the gap. The CDR3 DNA reads TGTGCCAGCAGCCACAGGGTGGGTGAGACTGAAGCTTTCTTT. It translates to CASSHRVGETEAFF.

V is TRBV20-1 and J is TRBJ1-4, with TRBD1 matching 9 bases. V lost 2 bases and J lost 2; bases outside the gene matches: 9. Germline V gene data show CDR1 as DFQATT and CDR2 as SNEGSKA (reference sequence). This CDR3 has 17 amino acids. As DNA, the CDR3 is TGCAGTGCTAGAAAAATAAACAGGGGGCATACTAATGAAAAACTGTTTTTT. It codes for CSARKINRGHTNEKLFF.

This clonotype was detected only a few times. The V gene is TRBV20-1, the J gene TRBJ1-5; no clear D. Trimming removed 1 base at V and 4 bases at J, with 11 bases between. The CDR3 totals 14 residues. Germline loops: CDR1 DFQATT, CDR2 SNEGSKA (reference sequence). The CDR3: CSARGGPGNQPQHF. The CDR3 coding sequence is TGCAGTGCTAGAGGAGGACCTGGGAATCAGCCCCAGCATTTT.

The chain uses TRBV24-1 and TRBJ2-5; D is unclear. Germline assignment: CDR1 KGHDR and CDR2 SFDVKD. This CDR3 is built from 13 residues. With 0 bases removed from V and 5 bases from J, the gap between germline ends came to 6 bases. The chain's CDR3 is CATSDLARETQYF. The CDR3, as DNA: TGTGCCACCAGTGATTTGGCCCGGGAGACCCAGTACTTC.

The chain links TRBV4-1 to TRBJ2-1; no clear D. V lost 4 bases, J lost 9 bases, and 10 bases lay in between. Germline V gives CDR1 MGHRA, CDR2 YSYEKL. CDR3 length: 12 residues. The CDR3 DNA follows: TGCGCCAGCAGCCTCAACGATGGTGAGCAGTTCTTC. Translated, it gives CASSLNDGEQFF.

This clonotype was detected a few times. CDR3 protein: CASENSQNYEQYF. CDR3 bases: TGTGCCAGCGAGAATAGCCAAAACTACGAGCAGTACTTC. V usage is TRBV25-1 and J usage is TRBJ2-7; no definite D call. Germline assignment: CDR1 MGHDK and CDR2 SYGVNS. The CDR3 runs 13 residues. Trimming cost V 8 bases and J 3 bases, with 14 bases left between them.

The chain is built from TRBV9 and TRBJ2-1; 11 bases agree with TRBD2. Germline V lookup: CDR1 SGDLS, CDR2 YYNGEE. V lost 6 bases, J lost 4 bases, and 6 bases stayed unmatched. This CDR3 has 15 amino acids. The CDR3 bases are TGTGCCAGCAACGCCGGGACTAGCGGTTACAATGAGCAGTTCTTC. This sequence encodes CASNAGTSGYNEQFF.

V and J are TRBV6-2 or TRBV6-3 and TRBJ1-1, with a tentative D call TRBD1 (5 bases). CDR3 length: 14 amino acids. CDR1 and CDR2 from the germline V gene are MNHEY and SVGEGT. V gave up 4 bases and J gave up 0 bases, with 9 bases separating them. The CDR3 loop is CASSWDGLNTEAFF. As DNA, the CDR3 is TGTGCCAGCAGTTGGGACGGCTTGAACACTGAAGCTTTCTTT.

This clonotype was observed many times. V gene TRBV7-2 combines with J gene TRBJ2-2; possibly TRBD2 for D (6 bases). CDR3 length: 17 amino acids. Looked up from germline, CDR1 is SGHTA and CDR2 is FQGNSA. V was shortened by 2 bases and J by 3 bases, with 16 bases between the two germline ends. CDR3 region: CASSLRKGWEDTGELFF. CDR3 nucleotides: TGTGCCAGCAGCTTACGAAAGGGGTGGGAGGACACCGGGGAGCTGTTTTTT.

The V and J genes are TRBV5-1 and TRBJ2-7; D is possibly TRBD2 (5 bases). The CDR3 runs 14 residues. The germline V gene encodes CDR1 SGHRS and CDR2 YFSETQ. The V end was cut by 2 bases, the J end by 2 bases, with 11 bases between. The CDR3 is CASSLSFGAYEQYF. DNA of the CDR3: TGCGCCAGCAGCTTATCCTTCGGGGCCTACGAGCAGTACTTC.

The chain joins TRBV12-3 or TRBV12-4 to TRBJ1-5; D gene ambiguous. The CDR3 has 12 residues. The V end lost 3 bases, the J end lost 9 bases, and 9 bases lay between the germline ends. The CDR3 DNA follows: TGTGCCAGCAGTTTTATCGATGGGCCCCAGCATTTT. This codes for CASSFIDGPQHF.

A few counts support this clonotype. V is TRBV28 and J is TRBJ2-1; D might be TRBD2 (7 bases). V lost 7 bases and J lost 4, with 14 bases in between. Germline CDR1 is MDHEN and CDR2 is SYDVKM. This CDR3 is 14 amino acids long. The DNA for the CDR3 is TGTGCCAGCAAGGGGGGGGGAAGGTACAATGAGCAGTTCTTC. Translating gives CASKGGGRYNEQFF.

The sample holds a few counts of this clonotype. The V and J genes are TRBV20-1 and TRBJ2-3; possibly TRBD2 for D (6 bases). The CDR3 runs to 13 residues. Germline CDR1 is DFQATT and CDR2 is SNEGSKA (reference sequence). Trimming stripped 2 bases from V and 5 bases from J, with 11 bases between. This CDR3 is CSARRGFVDTQYF. The CDR3 DNA follows: TGCAGTGCTAGACGGGGGTTTGTAGATACGCAGTATTTT.

This clonotype was seen more than once but under ten times. V is TRBV6-6 and J is TRBJ2-5; D is ambiguous. V shed 5 bases and J shed 2 bases, with 9 bases lying between them. The CDR3 is 13 amino acids. Germline CDR1 and CDR2: MNHNY and SVGAGI (reference sequence). The CDR3 DNA reads TGTGCCAGCAGTCGCAATAAGCAAGAGACCCAGTACTTC. Residues: CASSRNKQETQYF.

This clonotype was seen a handful of times. The V gene is TRBV14, the J gene TRBJ2-1, with 9 bases lining up with TRBD2. This CDR3 contains 14 residues. V dropped 4 bases and J dropped 9; count of bases not matched to a gene: 7. Germline values: CDR1 SGHDN, CDR2 FVKESK. The CDR3 DNA reads as TGTGCCAGCAGCCGGGACGGACTAGCGCGTGAGCAGTTCTTC. It yields the protein CASSRDGLAREQFF.

This clonotype was detected only a few times. The chain couples TRBV7-9 to TRBJ2-3; no definite D call. Germline CDR1 is SEHNR and CDR2 is FQNEAQ (reference sequence). Trimming removed 4 bases at V and 0 bases at J, with 11 bases between. This CDR3 has 15 residues. The CDR3 DNA sequence: TGTGCCAGCAGCTCAGTCGCTCCCAGCACAGATACGCAGTATTTT. It yields the protein CASSSVAPSTDTQYF.

In its sample, this clonotype was seen a few times. The V and J genes are TRBV6-2 or TRBV6-3 and TRBJ2-5; no reliable D call. This CDR3 spans 10 amino acids. V was clipped by 8 bases and J by 4 bases, with 5 bases between them. Germline CDR1 and CDR2: MNHEY and SVGEGT. The CDR3 sequence is CASALETQYF. In DNA form, the CDR3 reads TGTGCCAGCGCATTAGAGACCCAGTACTTC.

The V call is TRBV3-1, the J call TRBJ2-1; D perhaps matches TRBD2 (6 bases). The CDR3 length is 14 residues. Trimming stripped 3 bases from V and 7 bases from J, with 13 bases between. Germline V lookup: CDR1 LGHDT, CDR2 YNNKEL (reference sequence). The CDR3 nucleotides read TGTGCCAGCAGCCATGGGCGGGGATTGAATGAGCAGTTCTTC. Translating gives CASSHGRGLNEQFF.